A single sample is the source of the 24 T cell receptor beta chains below, sequenced in a study of T cells in Graves' hyperthyroidism and ophthalmopathy. Researchers amplified the TCR beta CDR3 regions from RNA transcripts. HTBI primers were used for first-round RT-PCR of the TCR CDR3. Using its own MiXCR run on the multiplex PCR reads, TCRdb lists one record per CDR3 protein. Here the sample spans about 700,000 distinct CDR3 sequences, around 15% being singletons. The sample taken for sequencing was blood. These receptors all stem from a woman aged 18-29 years with Graves' hyperthyroidism.

The gene calls are TRBV20-1 and TRBJ1-6, with 8 bases lining up with TRBD1. There are 15 residues in the CDR3. The V gene's germline CDR1 is DFQATT and CDR2 SNEGSKA (reference sequence). With 4 bases clipped from V and 9 bases from J, the junction kept 11 bases outside the gene matches. CDR3 region: CSAIQGAGGSSPLHF. DNA of the CDR3: TGCAGTGCTATTCAGGGGGCCGGGGGGAGTTCACCCCTCCACTTT.

This clonotype occurred many times. The chain recombines TRBV7-8 with TRBJ2-1; 9 bases map to TRBD2. The germline gives CDR1 SGHVS, CDR2 FQNEAQ. CDR3 size: 17 residues. V shed 5 bases, J shed 3 bases, and the junction held 11 bases outside the gene matches. CDR3 sequence: CASSIPNGGRGYNEQFF. The CDR3 DNA sequence: TGTGCCAGCAGCATCCCTAACGGCGGGAGGGGCTACAATGAGCAGTTCTTC.

This clonotype was detected many times. The chain links TRBV7-3 to TRBJ2-3; 8 bases match TRBD1. V was pared by 1 base and J by 5 bases, with 8 bases of the junction left unmatched. The CDR3 contains 16 residues. CDR1 and CDR2 (germline): SGHTA, FQGTGA. The CDR3 sequence: CASSLMSGQGEDTQYF. In nucleotides, the CDR3 is TGTGCCAGCAGCTTAATGTCCGGACAGGGTGAAGATACGCAGTATTTT.

This clonotype showed up many times. V gene TRBV2 combines with J gene TRBJ2-5; 11 bases line up with TRBD2. In germline, CDR1 is SNHLY, CDR2 FYNNEI. J lost 2 bases, V lost 3 bases, and 8 bases had no gene match. This CDR3 region has 17 residues. CDR3 sequence (DNA): TGTGCCAGCAGTGACCCCCTTCTAGCGGGAGGACAAGAGACCCAGTACTTC. Encoded protein: CASSDPLLAGGQETQYF.

This clonotype was seen a few times. This chain uses TRBV11-2 with TRBJ2-3; 10 bases line up with TRBD2. The V segment lost 5 bases and the J segment 6 bases; nucleotides outside the gene matches: 17. Germline CDR1 and CDR2: SGHAT and FQNNGV. There are 18 residues in the CDR3. The CDR3 sequence is CASSLPEGLGLAIDTQYF. The CDR3 DNA is TGTGCCAGCAGCCTCCCTGAGGGGCTGGGACTAGCGATCGATACGCAGTATTTT.

This chain uses TRBV7-9 with TRBJ2-6, with unresolved D. CDR1 is SEHNR and CDR2 is FQNEAQ in the germline V gene (reference sequence). V was pared by 1 base and J by 0 bases, with 7 bases between. There are 16 residues in the CDR3. CDR3 sequence reads: CASSLGRPSGANVLTF. Written as DNA, the CDR3 is TGTGCCAGCAGCTTAGGACGTCCCTCTGGGGCCAACGTCCTGACTTTC.

CDR3 protein: CASIPGGSYNEQFF. The CDR3 nucleotides read TGTGCCAGCATCCCAGGGGGCTCCTACAATGAGCAGTTCTTC. The genes are TRBV12-3 or TRBV12-4 and TRBJ2-1; 7 positions agree with TRBD1. V shed 7 bases and J 0 bases; nucleotides not matched to a gene: 3. The CDR3 sequence is 14 residues long.

This clonotype was recorded at least ten times. The chain is built from TRBV7-2 and TRBJ2-1, with 13 positions matching TRBD2. The length of the CDR3 is 17 residues. Germline V gene data show CDR1 as SGHTA and CDR2 as FQGNSA. J gave up 7 bases and V 1 base, and 7 bases lay outside the gene matches. The CDR3 DNA follows: TGTGCCAGCAGCTTAGAACTAGCGGGAGGGCCAGGGAATGAGCAGTTCTTC. It specifies CASSLELAGGPGNEQFF.

This sequence joins TRBV28 and TRBJ2-7; no firm D call. The CDR3 has 14 residues. CDR1 is MDHEN, CDR2 SYDVKM, per germline. Trimming took off 5 bases at V and 7 bases at J, with 18 bases between the two ends. CDR3 coding DNA: TGTGCCAGCAGTCCCCCTTTGGGCAAAAAAGAGCAGTACTTC. It specifies CASSPPLGKKEQYF. Looking up the rest from reference TRBV28 and TRBJ2-7 gives the full variable domain: DVKVTQSSRYLVKRTGEKVFLECVQDMDHENMFWYRQDPGLGLRLIYFSYDVKMKEKGDIPEGYSVSREKKERFSLILESASTNQTSMYLCASSPPLGKKEQYFGPGTRLTVT.

This clonotype was counted only a few times. V gene TRBV7-9 combines with J gene TRBJ1-2, with a weak D call TRBD1 (5 bases). V lost 5 bases, J lost 9 bases, and 16 bases lay in between. Germline V CDR1 and CDR2: SEHNR, FQNEAQ (reference sequence). The CDR3 has 13 residues. The CDR3 DNA reads TGTGCCAGCAGCGCCCACTGGGACCTGAGCTACACCTTC. It encodes CASSAHWDLSYTF.

This clonotype was detected only a few times. The genes are TRBV6-1 and TRBJ1-2, with 7 bases identical to TRBD1. V was pared by 5 bases and J by 8 bases, with 11 bases of the junction left unmatched. Germline CDR1 MNHNS, CDR2 SASEGT. This CDR3 has 14 amino acids. The CDR3 sequence is CASSFNDRANGYTF. Written as DNA, the CDR3 is TGTGCCAGCAGTTTCAATGACAGGGCTAACGGCTACACCTTC.

This chain joins TRBV20-1 and TRBJ1-2; 7 bases line up with TRBD1. J gave up 2 bases and V 5 bases, and 2 bases lay outside the gene matches. From germline, CDR1 is DFQATT and CDR2 SNEGSKA (reference sequence). The CDR3 has 12 amino acids. The CDR3, as DNA: TGCAGTGCTCAGGGGGGCAACTATGGCTACACCTTC. As protein: CSAQGGNYGYTF.

The V and J genes are TRBV9 and TRBJ1-1; the D is unclear. The ends were cut back, 4 bases at V and 6 bases at J, with 13 bases in the middle. The CDR3 runs to 13 residues. Germline CDR1 SGDLS, CDR2 YYNGEE. CDR3 in amino acids: CASSFYPTPEAFF. In DNA form, the CDR3 reads TGTGCCAGCAGCTTCTATCCCACGCCTGAAGCTTTCTTT.

This clonotype occurred many times. V and J are TRBV6-2 or TRBV6-3 and TRBJ2-7; 7 nucleotides match TRBD1. Germline-derived CDR1 and CDR2 are MNHEY and SVGEGT. V trimming: 7 bases; J trimming: 2 bases; junction bases outside the gene matches: 8. The CDR3 is 14 residues long. This CDR3 reads CASTWDSYAYEQYF. The CDR3 DNA follows: TGTGCCAGCACCTGGGACAGTTACGCCTACGAGCAGTACTTC.

This sequence joins TRBV5-8 and TRBJ1-5; maybe TRBD1 (5 bases). Trimming stripped 6 bases from V and 1 base from J, with 8 bases between. The CDR3 loop spans 13 amino acids. Germline V gives CDR1 SGHTS, CDR2 YDEGEE. CDR3: CASNGGSNQPQHF. The CDR3 coding sequence is TGTGCCAGCAACGGGGGGAGCAATCAGCCCCAGCATTTT.

The chain couples TRBV6-2 or TRBV6-3 to TRBJ1-3; D is ambiguous. CDR3 length: 14 residues. V was trimmed by 6 bases and J by 6 bases, leaving 15 bases between them. Germline V lookup: CDR1 MNHEY, CDR2 SVGEGT. CDR3 residues: CASSANLNANTIYF. The CDR3 DNA reads as TGTGCCAGCAGCGCCAACCTCAACGCAAACACCATATATTTT.

CDR3 DNA: TGCAGCGTGTGGACAGGGGGTCCCCCCAACACTGAAGCTTTCTTT. Its translation: CSVWTGGPPNTEAFF. The chain uses TRBV29-1 and TRBJ1-1; 10 bases fit TRBD1. Germline lookup yields CDR1 SQVTM and CDR2 ANQGSEA. The CDR3 runs to 15 residues. V shed 6 bases, J shed 2 bases, and the junction held 9 bases outside the gene matches.

At least ten counts were recorded for this clonotype. CDR3 DNA sequence: TGTGCCATCAGTGCGCAGGGGGATCAGCCCCAGCATTTT. Encoded protein: CAISAQGDQPQHF. J is TRBJ1-5 and V is TRBV10-3; 7 nucleotides align to TRBD1. V was pared by 4 bases and J by 5 bases, with 2 bases of the junction left unmatched. The germline V gene encodes CDR1 ENHRY and CDR2 SYGVKD. This CDR3 contains 13 residues.

This chain uses TRBV27 with TRBJ2-7; TRBD1 matches 9 bases. Per germline, CDR1 MNHEY and CDR2 SMNVEV (reference sequence). Trimming took 6 bases from V and 4 from J; bases not matched to a gene: 7. The length of the CDR3 is 14 residues. CDR3 loop: CASSPWDREYEQYF. In DNA form, the CDR3 reads TGTGCCAGCAGCCCCTGGGACAGGGAGTACGAGCAGTACTTC.

This clonotype was recorded many times. V usage is TRBV6-1 and J usage is TRBJ2-7, with a possible D match to TRBD2 (5 bases). The CDR3 has 15 amino acids. Per germline, CDR1 MNHNS and CDR2 SASEGT. The V and J ends lost 7 bases and 3 bases respectively, with 19 bases between them. In DNA, the CDR3 is TGTGCCAGCACCCCGGGCAGCGGATCGTACTACGAGCAGTACTTC. This sequence encodes CASTPGSGSYYEQYF.

CDR3 sequence (DNA): TGTGCCAGCAGCTTGCCTGCTAGCGGGAGAGAGACCCAGTACTTC. Translation gives CASSLPASGRETQYF. The V and J genes are TRBV5-8 and TRBJ2-5; 10 bases are a match to TRBD2. The germline V gene encodes CDR1 SGHTS and CDR2 YDEGEE. The V and J ends lost 1 base and 4 bases, in that order; junction bases with no gene match: 4. CDR3 length: 15 amino acids.

Worth noting for this clonotype: A clone one base away is much larger, so this may be a read error. The chain recombines TRBV10-2 with TRBJ2-1; D ambiguous. The DNA end favors TRBJ2-7, so the J call may be wrong. The CDR3 runs to 16 residues. CDR1 WSHSY and CDR2 SAAADI come from the germline V gene. The CDR3 sequence: CASSESDSSPYNEQYF. In DNA, the CDR3 is TGCGCCAGCAGTGAGTCCGACTCCTCTCCCTACAATGAGCAGTACTTC.

This clonotype has a count of ten or more. The chain carries TRBV12-3 or TRBV12-4 and TRBJ2-2; D gene unclear. Between the trimmed V and J ends, which lost 6 bases and 1 base, there was a span of 9 bases. This CDR3 spans 14 amino acids. The CDR3 DNA is TGTGCCAGCAGGGTTACTGGGAACACCGGGGAGCTGTTTTTT. Amino acids: CASRVTGNTGELFF.

This clonotype has more than one count but fewer than ten. The chain links TRBV28 to TRBJ1-5, with 10 bases that match TRBD1. Looked up from germline, CDR1 is MDHEN and CDR2 is SYDVKM. The CDR3 sequence is 15 residues long. Trimming removed 1 base from V and 6 bases from J; junction bases left unmatched: 3. The DNA of the CDR3 is TGTGCCAGCAGTTTATCGGGGACAGGGGTTCAGCCCCAGCATTTT. Its translation is CASSLSGTGVQPQHF. Supplemented by reference TRBV28 and TRBJ1-5, the full variable domain reads DVKVTQSSRYLVKRTGEKVFLECVQDMDHENMFWYRQDPGLGLRLIYFSYDVKMKEKGDIPEGYSVSREKKERFSLILESASTNQTSMYLCASSLSGTGVQPQHFGDGTRLSIL.